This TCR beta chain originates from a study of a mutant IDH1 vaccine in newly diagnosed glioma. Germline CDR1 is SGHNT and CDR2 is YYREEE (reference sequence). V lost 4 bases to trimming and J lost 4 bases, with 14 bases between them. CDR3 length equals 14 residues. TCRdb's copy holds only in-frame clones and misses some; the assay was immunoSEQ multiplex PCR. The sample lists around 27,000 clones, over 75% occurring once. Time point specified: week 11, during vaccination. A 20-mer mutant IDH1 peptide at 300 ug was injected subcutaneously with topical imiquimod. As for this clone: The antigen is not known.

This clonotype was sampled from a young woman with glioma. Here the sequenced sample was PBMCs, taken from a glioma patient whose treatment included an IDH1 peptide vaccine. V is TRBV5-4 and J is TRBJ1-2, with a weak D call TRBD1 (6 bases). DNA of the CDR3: TGTGCCAGCAGCACGGACAGTCTCATCTATGGCTACACCTTC. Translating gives CASSTDSLIYGYTF.